This T cell receptor beta chain was sequenced in a study of shared clonotypes between healthy human individuals. Deep was the level used in running the assay. The protocol was immunoSEQ multiplex PCR, while the TCRdb copy is restricted to in-frame clones and leaves out a portion. Of more than 2 million clones in the sample, around 95% were seen once. Germline loops: CDR1 MNHEY, CDR2 SMNVEV (reference sequence). The CDR3 length is 17 residues. V shed 2 bases and J shed 2 bases, with 18 bases lying between them. Positively selected for CCR7, the CD45RO-negative cells used as naive CD8 cells excluded terminally differentiated effector memory CD45RA+ cells.

The chain is built from TRBV27 and TRBJ1-2; a weak D match, TRBD1 (5 bases). The sequenced material came from naive CD8+ T cells from PBMCs. This receptor was identified in a man in his late teens or twenties in good health. Some clones in this sample may be carry-over from other donors' samples. This chain's CDR3 is CASSLTVGAGINYGYTF. The CDR3 DNA sequence: TGTGCCAGCAGTTTAACGGTTGGGGCAGGGATAAACTATGGCTACACCTTC.